This T cell receptor (beta chain) was recorded in a study of T cells in Graves' hyperthyroidism and ophthalmopathy. Study overall: Sampling of peripheral blood happened at initial diagnosis, prior to any treatment. Study-wide findings and caveats: A model of 13 V-J features distinguished ophthalmopathy from stable hyperthyroidism. Most expanded thyroid clonotypes above 0.001 recurred in blood.

This clonotype has ten or more counts. Antigen: not known. Amplified TCR beta CDR3 regions came from RNA transcripts. First-round RT-PCR targeting the TCR CDR3 was performed with the HTBI primer set. TCRdb reprocessed the multiplex PCR reads with MiXCR, giving one entry per CDR3 protein. The data contain about 400,000 distinct CDR3 sequences, roughly 14% of them singletons. The study left out patients who had uncontrolled infection, other autoimmune disease, pregnancy or lactation. This clonotype was obtained from a man between 18 and 29 years old with Graves' ophthalmopathy. Sequenced input: blood.

CDR3 sequence reads: CASSPRQGAYGYTF. The CDR3 nucleotides read TGCGCCAGCAGCCCGCGCCAGGGGGCCTATGGCTACACCTTC. The chain couples TRBV5-1 to TRBJ1-2, with 8 bases fitting TRBD1. Germline lookup yields CDR1 SGHRS and CDR2 YFSETQ. V trimming: 4 bases; J trimming: 4 bases; junction bases outside the gene matches: 6. The CDR3 runs to 14 residues.